There are a few counts of the clone carrying this TCR beta chain. No antigen is known for it. The data originate from a study of T-cell memory formation after mild COVID-19. Overall study results and limits: Clones that shrank (day 15 to 85) were balanced CD4/CD8, whereas later expanders leaned CD4+.

Germline lookup yields CDR1 KGHDR and CDR2 SFDVKD. The CDR3 runs to 15 residues. The V gene lost 4 bases and the J gene lost 0 bases, with 9 bases spanning the gap. TCRdb called the 5' RACE reads again in MiXCR, with one record for every CDR3 protein. This table has hundreds of thousands of distinct CDR3 sequences, 15% to 25% appearing once. The chain couples TRBV24-1 to TRBJ1-3, with D uncertain. The TCR comes from an adult woman who had mild COVID-19 (a few samples of this study predate the infection). Cell type and time point are not known. Input material: PBMCs or a T cell subset sorted from them (not recorded which). The CDR3 loop is CATSDGSISGNTIYF. The CDR3 region has the DNA TGTGCCACCAGTGACGGTTCTATCTCTGGAAACACCATATATTTT.